These 8 T cell receptor beta chains share one sample of origin, sequenced in a study of T cells expressing NK-cell markers. TCRdb reprocessed the 5' RACE reads and reports one entry per CDR3 protein, with no DNA. The sample data list about 410,000 distinct CDR3 sequences. Sequenced: blood T cells: a sorted CD56 or NKG2C T cell subset, CD4+ or CD8+ T cells, or bulk PBMC T cells (not recorded which). The receptors originated from a woman in her forties or fifties in good health.

V usage is TRBV27 and J usage is TRBJ2-1; TCRdb reports TRBD2, a call that lacks DNA to check it against. Germline V gives CDR1 MNHEY, CDR2 SMNVEV (reference sequence). This CDR3 region has 13 residues. The CDR3 loop is CASRLAGAPEQFF.

The chain is built from TRBV20-1 and TRBJ2-3; checking the TCRdb D call of TRBD2 is not possible without DNA. Germline values: CDR1 DFQATT, CDR2 SNEGSKA (reference sequence). The CDR3 runs to 16 residues. CDR3 amino acids: CSAPRPGLAIGDTQYF.

This chain connects TRBV4-2 to TRBJ2-3; no DNA is available, so the TRBD2 call from TCRdb remains unchecked. This CDR3 has 17 amino acids. Germline assignment: CDR1 LGHNA and CDR2 YNFKEQ. This CDR3 is CASSPTPTSGRSDTQYF.

The V call is TRBV4-1, the J call TRBJ2-3; TCRdb indicates TRBD2, and absent DNA this call remains unverified. Germline V CDR1 and CDR2: MGHRA, YSYEKL. There are 15 residues in the CDR3. The CDR3 here is CASSYSGRGADTQYF.

This sequence joins TRBV12-3 or TRBV12-4 and TRBJ1-5; TCRdb indicates TRBD1, and absent DNA this call remains unverified. The CDR3 has 14 residues. The CDR3 region is CASSRGPINQPQHF.

The V and J genes are TRBV10-3 and TRBJ2-1; the D call from TCRdb, TRBD1, cannot be confirmed without DNA. CDR3 size: 15 residues. Germline V gene data show CDR1 as ENHRY and CDR2 as SYGVKD. CDR3 loop: CAISDRVSVNNEQFF.

The CDR3 loop reads CASSLGGVRGAWGNEQFF. The V gene is TRBV5-1, the J gene TRBJ2-1; the D call of TRBD1 rests on TCRdb alone, since no DNA is present to check it. CDR3 length equals 18 residues. CDR1 SGHRS and CDR2 YFSETQ come from the germline V gene.

The chain combines TRBV2 with TRBJ2-7; the TRBD1 assignment by TCRdb is unverifiable without DNA. The CDR3 length is 14 residues. Germline V lookup: CDR1 SNHLY, CDR2 FYNNEI. This CDR3 reads CASSEPGQSYEQYF.